These 2 T cell receptor beta chains came from one sample sequenced in a study of T cells after yellow fever vaccination. TCRdb passed the 5' RACE reads through MiXCR, listing each CDR3 protein once. The sample yields 200,000 to 300,000 distinct CDR3 sequences, around 3.5% seen once. The sequences come from PBMCs, collected 15 days after the yellow fever booster vaccination. All receptors derive from a man younger than 35 who received the YFV17D yellow fever vaccine.

The J gene is TRBJ2-7, the V gene TRBV6-5; D unclear. Germline V lookup: CDR1 MNHEY, CDR2 SVGAGI. V was pared by 2 bases and J by 2 bases, with 7 bases between. The CDR3 runs 13 residues. The CDR3 DNA reads TGTGCCAGCAGTTACGGGGAACCCTACGAGCAGTACTTC. Its translation: CASSYGEPYEQYF.

This clonotype has at least ten counts. The rearrangement uses TRBV15 and TRBJ1-4; D is ambiguous. CDR1 LNHNV and CDR2 YYDKDF come from the germline V gene (reference sequence). V lost 4 bases and J 8 bases, leaving 14 bases between the germline ends. This CDR3 spans 14 amino acids. This CDR3 reads CATSKEGFEEKLFF. In DNA form, the CDR3 reads TGTGCCACCAGCAAAGAAGGGTTCGAGGAAAAACTGTTTTTT.